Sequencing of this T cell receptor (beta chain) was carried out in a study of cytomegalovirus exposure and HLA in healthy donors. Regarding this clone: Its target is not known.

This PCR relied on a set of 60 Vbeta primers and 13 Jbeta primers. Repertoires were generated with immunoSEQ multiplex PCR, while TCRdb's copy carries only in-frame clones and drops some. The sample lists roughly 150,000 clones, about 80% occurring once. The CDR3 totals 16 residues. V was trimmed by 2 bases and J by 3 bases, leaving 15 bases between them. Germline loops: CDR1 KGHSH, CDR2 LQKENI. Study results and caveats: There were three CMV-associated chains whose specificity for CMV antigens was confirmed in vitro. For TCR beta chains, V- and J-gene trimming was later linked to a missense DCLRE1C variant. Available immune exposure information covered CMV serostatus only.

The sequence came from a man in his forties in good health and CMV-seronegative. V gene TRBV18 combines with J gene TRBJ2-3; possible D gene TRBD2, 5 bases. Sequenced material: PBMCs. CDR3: CASSPIRDGRTDTQYF. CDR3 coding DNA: TGTGCCAGCTCACCAATCCGGGATGGAAGGACAGATACGCAGTATTTT.